A selection of T cell receptor beta chains follows, all from one sample in a study of blood T cell repertoires in COVID-19. Here immunoSEQ multiplex PCR was the method, and the copy in TCRdb shows in-frame clones only, minus some. The profile covers fewer than 250,000 clones, with more than 75% appearing a single time and approximately 6.2% taken by the ten largest. Material: peripheral blood. These receptors came from a woman at least 80 years old with COVID-19, enrolled during active disease. The conserved cysteine and the conserved F or W are not part of the CDR3 here.

j_call | v_call | cdr3_aa
TRBJ1-5 | TRBV6-5 | ASSRDRINNQPQH
TRBJ1-1 | TRBV5-5 | ASSLSTDLRITRGAF
TRBJ2-1 | TRBV25-1 | ASSEDSWTGGEQF
TRBJ2-2 | TRBV4-3 | ASSQFGTGHGELF
TRBJ1-5 | TRBV28 | ASSPGQYSNQPQH
TRBJ1-2 | TRBV5-4 | ASSLRFDRSGYT
TRBJ1-3 | TRBV6-6 | ASIRTATDADTIY
TRBJ2-2 | TRBV28 | ASWLRGGPRELF
TRBJ1-1 | TRBV4-1 | ASGTGRTEAF
TRBJ1-1 | TRBV7-8 | ASSPAGGKAF
TRBJ2-1 | TRBV5-1 | ASKEAGGPGDEQF
TRBJ1-2 | TRBV11-2 | ASSRGATSYGYT
TRBJ2-7 | TRBV10-3 | AISVAGGAYEQY
TRBJ1-4 | TRBV5-1 | ASSLNGAGTANEKLF
TRBJ1-1 | TRBV7-3 | ASSSSGGISEAF
TRBJ1-2 | TRBV5-4 | ASSSPDRDYGYT
TRBJ2-1 | TRBV6-4 | ASSPAGTSIYNEQF
TRBJ2-5 | TRBV27 | ASRLTGGGETQY
TRBJ1-5 | TRBV30 | AWSVRTGQPQH
TRBJ1-2 | TRBV18 | ASSPLSENGYT
TRBJ1-4 | TRBV19 | ASSATNRGQDEKLF
TRBJ2-2 | TRBV7-8 | ASSLLPGELF
TRBJ1-3 | TRBV6-5 | ASSYSLERNTIY
TRBJ1-2 | TRBV6-2/TRBV6-3 | ASSYPPQTSNYGYT
TRBJ1-4 | TRBV28 | ATGTDSREKLF
TRBJ1-1 | TRBV13 | ASSPRGGTEAF
TRBJ2-5 | TRBV7-7 | ASSPGQGMGTQY
TRBJ1-2 | TRBV24-1 | ATSDLNRRYGYT
TRBJ2-5 | TRBV20-1 | SASQETQY
TRBJ1-1 | TRBV5-1 | ASSSSQGSLNTEAF
TRBJ1-5 | TRBV2 | ASSRDRASGNQPQH
TRBJ1-4 | TRBV4-2 | ASSQDVNEKLF
TRBJ1-2 | TRBV5-1 | ASSFDRGARYGYT
TRBJ2-1 | TRBV6-2/TRBV6-3 | ASSYRSGGTYNEQF
TRBJ1-5 | TRBV4-2 | ASSPGTGDQPQH
TRBJ1-6 | TRBV2 | ASSESPPRSVH
TRBJ1-2 | TRBV10-3 | AISANQDRANYGYT
TRBJ2-1 | TRBV5-1 | ASSLDAGNLLEQF
TRBJ1-1 | TRBV9 | ASSASDRNGEAF
TRBJ1-1 | TRBV7-2 | ASSLRTGGTEAF
TRBJ1-1 | TRBV18 | ASSLLQGGGTEAF
TRBJ1-4 | TRBV19 | ASGGELNEKLF
TRBJ2-2 | TRBV7-3 | ASGPTGGTGELF
TRBJ2-7 | TRBV7-8 | ASSPDRANSYEQY
TRBJ1-1 | TRBV11-3 | ASSLVTGTEAF